This T cell receptor beta chain comes out of a study of control samples from healthy donors and cancer patients. Profiled with immunoSEQ multiplex PCR; TCRdb holds only in-frame clones, not every one. The table includes about 150,000 clones, roughly 93% detected once. Trimming cost V 3 bases and J 1 base; bases outside gene matches: 20. CDR3 length: 21 residues. Germline V lookup: CDR1 MDHEN, CDR2 SYDVKM. This chain links TRBV28 with TRBJ1-3; 8 bases align to TRBD1. This TCR came from a man younger than 35 in good health. Sequencing was done on a sample of blood. The DNA of the CDR3 is TGTGCCAGCAGTTTCTTGAGACAGGGGCCGTTTATAGAGTATTCTGGAAACACCATATATTTT. Its protein product is CASSFLRQGPFIEYSGNTIYF.